This T cell receptor (beta chain) was identified in a study of glioma-infiltrating T cells. CDR1 and CDR2 (germline): MDHEN, SYDVKM. CDR3 length: 13 amino acids. The iRepertoire nested amplicon-rescue multiplex PCR amplified TCR alpha and beta CDR3s from RNA. MiXCR was run by TCRdb on the multiplex PCR reads, yielding one entry per CDR3 protein. Found here are approximately 120,000 distinct CDR3 sequences, approximately 25% of them singletons; the top ten hold roughly 15%. This clonotype was seen only once. This clone may be a read error of a much larger clone one base away. Sequencing was carried out using glioma tissue, nonneoplastic brain tissue, or PBMCs (not recorded which). The receptor's source is a human donor with low-grade glioma or glioblastoma, undergoing nonglioma brain surgery, or in good health (not recorded which). The chain carries TRBV28 and TRBJ2-4; D perhaps matches TRBD1 (5 bases). CDR3 sequence (DNA): TGTGCCAGCAGTTTAACTGGGGCGGACATTCAGTGCTTC. As protein: CASSLTGADIQCF.